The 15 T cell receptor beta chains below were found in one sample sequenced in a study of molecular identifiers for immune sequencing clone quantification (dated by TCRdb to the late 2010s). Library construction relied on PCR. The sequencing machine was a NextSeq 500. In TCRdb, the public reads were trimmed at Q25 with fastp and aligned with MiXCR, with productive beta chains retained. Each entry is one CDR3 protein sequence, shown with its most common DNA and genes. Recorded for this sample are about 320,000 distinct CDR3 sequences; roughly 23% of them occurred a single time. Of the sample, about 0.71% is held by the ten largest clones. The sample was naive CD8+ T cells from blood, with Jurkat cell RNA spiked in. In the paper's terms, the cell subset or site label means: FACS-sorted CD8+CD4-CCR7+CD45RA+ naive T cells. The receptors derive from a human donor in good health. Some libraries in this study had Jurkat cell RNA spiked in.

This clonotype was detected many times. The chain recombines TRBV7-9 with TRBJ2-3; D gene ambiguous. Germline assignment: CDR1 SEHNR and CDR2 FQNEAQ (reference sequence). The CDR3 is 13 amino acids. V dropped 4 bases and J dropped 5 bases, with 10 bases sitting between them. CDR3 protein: CASSSPWGDTQYF. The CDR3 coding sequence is TGTGCCAGCAGCTCCCCCTGGGGAGATACGCAGTATTTT.

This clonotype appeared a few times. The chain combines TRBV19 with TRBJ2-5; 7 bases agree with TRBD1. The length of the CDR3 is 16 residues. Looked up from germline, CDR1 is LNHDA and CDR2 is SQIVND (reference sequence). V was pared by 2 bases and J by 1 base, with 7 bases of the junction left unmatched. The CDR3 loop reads CASSILGGGGQETQYF. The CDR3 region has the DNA TGTGCCAGTAGTATATTAGGGGGCGGTGGCCAAGAGACCCAGTACTTC.

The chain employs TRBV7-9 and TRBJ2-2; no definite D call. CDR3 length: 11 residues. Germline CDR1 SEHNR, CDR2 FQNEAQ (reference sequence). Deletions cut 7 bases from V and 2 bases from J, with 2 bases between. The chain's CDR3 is CASKNTGELFF. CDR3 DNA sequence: TGTGCCAGCAAAAACACCGGGGAGCTGTTTTTT.

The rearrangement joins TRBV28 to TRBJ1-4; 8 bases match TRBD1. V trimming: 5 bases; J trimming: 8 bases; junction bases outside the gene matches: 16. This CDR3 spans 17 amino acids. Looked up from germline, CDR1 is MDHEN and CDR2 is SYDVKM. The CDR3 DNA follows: TGTGCCAGCAGTCCGGGACAGGAGGCCAGGAGGGCGGAAAAACTGTTTTTT. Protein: CASSPGQEARRAEKLFF.

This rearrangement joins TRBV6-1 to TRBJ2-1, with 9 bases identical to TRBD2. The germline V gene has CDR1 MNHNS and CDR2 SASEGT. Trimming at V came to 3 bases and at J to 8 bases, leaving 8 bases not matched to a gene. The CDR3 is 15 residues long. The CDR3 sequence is CASSDRASGTYEQFF. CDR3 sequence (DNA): TGTGCCAGCAGTGATAGGGCTAGCGGGACCTATGAGCAGTTCTTC.

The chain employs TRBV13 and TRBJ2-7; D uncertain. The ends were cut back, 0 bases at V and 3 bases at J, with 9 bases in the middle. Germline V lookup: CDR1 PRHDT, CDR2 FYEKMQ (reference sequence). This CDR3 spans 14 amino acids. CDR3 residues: CASSLGLYLYEQYF. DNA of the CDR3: TGTGCCAGCAGCTTAGGGCTCTACCTCTACGAGCAGTACTTC.

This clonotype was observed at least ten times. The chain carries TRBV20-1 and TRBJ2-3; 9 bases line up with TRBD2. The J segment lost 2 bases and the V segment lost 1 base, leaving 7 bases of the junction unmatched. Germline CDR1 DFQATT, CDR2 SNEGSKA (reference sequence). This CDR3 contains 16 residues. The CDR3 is CSARGPQRGATDTQYF. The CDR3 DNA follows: TGCAGTGCTAGAGGCCCCCAGCGGGGGGCCACAGATACGCAGTATTTT.

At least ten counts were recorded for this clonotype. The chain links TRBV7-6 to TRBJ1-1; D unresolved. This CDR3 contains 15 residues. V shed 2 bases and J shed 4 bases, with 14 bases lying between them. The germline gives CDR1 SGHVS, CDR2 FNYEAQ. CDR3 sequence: CASSLSQNFGTEAFF. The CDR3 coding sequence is TGTGCCAGCAGCTTATCCCAGAATTTCGGCACTGAAGCTTTCTTT.

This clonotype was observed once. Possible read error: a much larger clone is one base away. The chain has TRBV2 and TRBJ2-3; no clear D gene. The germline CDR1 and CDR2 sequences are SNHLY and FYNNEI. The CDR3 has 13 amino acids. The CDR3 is CANKGGWADTRYF. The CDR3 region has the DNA TGTGCCAACAAAGGTGGTTGGGCAGATACGCGGTATTTT.

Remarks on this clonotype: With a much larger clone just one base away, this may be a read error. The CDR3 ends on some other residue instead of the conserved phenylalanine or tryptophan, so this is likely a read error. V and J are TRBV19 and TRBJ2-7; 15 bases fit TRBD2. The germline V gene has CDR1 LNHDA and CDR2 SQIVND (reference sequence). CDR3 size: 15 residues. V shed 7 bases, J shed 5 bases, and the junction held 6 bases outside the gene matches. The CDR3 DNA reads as TGTGCCAGTACTCCGGGACTAGCGGGAGGCCACGAGCAGTACATC. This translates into CASTPGLAGGHEQYI.

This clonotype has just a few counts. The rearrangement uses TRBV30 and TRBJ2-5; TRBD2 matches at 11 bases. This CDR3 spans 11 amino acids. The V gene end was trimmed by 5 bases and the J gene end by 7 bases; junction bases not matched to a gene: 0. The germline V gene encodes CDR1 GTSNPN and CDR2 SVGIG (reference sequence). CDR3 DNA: TGTGCCTGGCTAGCGGGAGGGACCCAGTACTTC. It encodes CAWLAGGTQYF. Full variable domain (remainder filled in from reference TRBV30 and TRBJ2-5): SQTIHQWPATLVQPVGSPLSLECTVEGTSNPNLYWYRQAAGRGLQLLFYSVGIGQISSEVPQNLSASRPQDRQFILSSKKLLLSDSGFYLCAWLAGGTQYFGPGTRLLVL.

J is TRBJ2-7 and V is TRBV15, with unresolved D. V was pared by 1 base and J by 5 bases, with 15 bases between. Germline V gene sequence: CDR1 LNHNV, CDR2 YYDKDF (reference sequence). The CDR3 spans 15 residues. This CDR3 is CATSRVVLGRDEQYF. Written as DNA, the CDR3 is TGTGCCACCAGCAGAGTGGTACTGGGCCGGGACGAGCAGTACTTC.

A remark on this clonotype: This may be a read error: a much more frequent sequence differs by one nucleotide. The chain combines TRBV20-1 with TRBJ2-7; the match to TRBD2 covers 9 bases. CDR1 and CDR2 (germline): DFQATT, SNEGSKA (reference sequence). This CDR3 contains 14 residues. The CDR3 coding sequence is TGCAGTACTAGAGATAGCACTAGCGGGTACGAGCAGTACTTC. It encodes CSTRDSTSGYEQYF.

The DNA for the CDR3 is TGTGCCAGCTCGGATGTATGGGGGTCCTATCAGCCCCAGCATTTT. Its translation: CASSDVWGSYQPQHF. The genes are TRBV18 and TRBJ1-5, with a possible D match to TRBD1 (5 bases). Trimming shortened V by 6 bases and J by 5 bases, and 17 bases separated the two germline ends. Per the germline V gene, CDR1 is KGHSH and CDR2 is LQKENI. The CDR3 totals 15 residues.

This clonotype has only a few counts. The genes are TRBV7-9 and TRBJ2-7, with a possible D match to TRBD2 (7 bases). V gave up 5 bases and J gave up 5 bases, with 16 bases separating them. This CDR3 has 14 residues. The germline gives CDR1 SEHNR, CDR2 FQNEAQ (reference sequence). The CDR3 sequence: CASSLAGAYDEQYF. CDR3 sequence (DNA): TGTGCCAGCAGCCTTGCGGGGGCCTACGACGAGCAGTACTTC.